These T cell receptor beta chains were read from a single sample in a study of blood T cell repertoires in COVID-19. Profiling relied on immunoSEQ multiplex PCR, and the TCRdb table lists in-frame clones only, not all of them. The data show roughly 250,000 clones, around 83% seen once. The sample comprised peripheral blood. The receptor set was obtained from a man aged 35 to 55 with active or convalescent COVID-19. The CDR3 runs from the conserved cysteine through the conserved F or W. The D gene is left open where the match is weak. Only some rows state a clone size, as once, few, many or a class for expanded clones.

d_call: TRBD1; j_call: TRBJ2-1; clone_size: .; v_call: TRBV25-1; cdr3_nt: TGTGCCAGCAGTTGGGGACAGGGCGGCAATGAGCAGTTCTTC; cdr3_aa: CASSWGQGGNEQFF
d_call: TRBD1; j_call: TRBJ2-7; clone_size: few; v_call: TRBV10-3; cdr3_nt: TGTGCCATCAGTAGACCGGGACAGACCCTCTACGAGCAGTACTTC; cdr3_aa: CAISRPGQTLYEQYF
d_call: TRBD1; j_call: TRBJ2-1; clone_size: .; v_call: TRBV12-3/TRBV12-4; cdr3_nt: TGTGCCAGCAGTTTGGGACAGGGGCAGCAGTTCTTC; cdr3_aa: CASSLGQGQQFF
d_call: .; j_call: TRBJ1-1; clone_size: few; v_call: TRBV5-5; cdr3_nt: TGTGCCAGCAGCTTTCGATTAGCGGGGAACACTGAAGCTTTCTTT; cdr3_aa: CASSFRLAGNTEAFF
d_call: .; j_call: TRBJ1-2; clone_size: .; v_call: TRBV2; cdr3_nt: TGTGCCAGCATATGGGCGGACTCTAACTATGGCTACACCTTC; cdr3_aa: CASIWADSNYGYTF
d_call: .; j_call: TRBJ1-5; clone_size: .; v_call: TRBV9; cdr3_nt: TGTGCCAGCAGCAGCGAAGGGGCTCAGCCCCAGCATTTT; cdr3_aa: CASSSEGAQPQHF
d_call: TRBD1; j_call: TRBJ2-7; clone_size: .; v_call: TRBV30; cdr3_nt: TGTGCCTGGAGTCGAGACAGGGGGCATGGCGAGCAGTACTTC; cdr3_aa: CAWSRDRGHGEQYF
d_call: TRBD2; j_call: TRBJ2-3; clone_size: .; v_call: TRBV9; cdr3_nt: TGTGCCAGCAGCGTAGCGGGGGGGCTCGGAGATACGCAGTATTTT; cdr3_aa: CASSVAGGLGDTQYF
d_call: .; j_call: TRBJ1-2; clone_size: few; v_call: TRBV21-1; cdr3_nt: TGTGCCAGCACAGAAGAGGGAATAGCTAACTATGGCTACACCTTC; cdr3_aa: CASTEEGIANYGYTF
d_call: .; j_call: TRBJ1-1; clone_size: .; v_call: TRBV7-2; cdr3_nt: TGTGCCAGCAGCCCGACGGGGGGGTACACTGAAGCTTTCTTT; cdr3_aa: CASSPTGGYTEAFF
d_call: .; j_call: TRBJ1-2; clone_size: .; v_call: TRBV5-6; cdr3_nt: TGTGCCAGCAGCTTGAGGAGGTTTCGAGATGGCTACACCTTC; cdr3_aa: CASSLRRFRDGYTF
d_call: TRBD2; j_call: TRBJ2-1; clone_size: .; v_call: TRBV7-9; cdr3_nt: TGTGCCAGCAGCTTCTTAGCGGGAGTATCCTACAATGAGCAGTTCTTC; cdr3_aa: CASSFLAGVSYNEQFF
d_call: .; j_call: TRBJ2-7; clone_size: .; v_call: TRBV7-2; cdr3_nt: TGTGCCAGCAGCTTAGCCAGGGCCTCCTACGAGCAGTACTTC; cdr3_aa: CASSLARASYEQYF
d_call: TRBD1; j_call: TRBJ1-2; clone_size: .; v_call: TRBV6-6; cdr3_nt: TGTGCCAGCGCCCGCGGGACAGGGCACGGCTACACCTTC; cdr3_aa: CASARGTGHGYTF
d_call: TRBD2; j_call: TRBJ2-5; clone_size: .; v_call: TRBV6-6; cdr3_nt: TGTGCCAGCAGCTACTTACATCGTGGGAGCGGGGGCGGAGGAGAGACCCAGTACTTC; cdr3_aa: CASSYLHRGSGGGGETQYF
d_call: .; j_call: TRBJ2-7; clone_size: .; v_call: TRBV6-2/TRBV6-3; cdr3_nt: TGTGCCAGCAGTTTGAATTCTTTGGGAGTACGGTACTTC; cdr3_aa: CASSLNSLGVRYF
d_call: .; j_call: TRBJ1-5; clone_size: .; v_call: TRBV30; cdr3_nt: TGTGCCTGGAGTGTACGTTTCCGGGATCAGCCCCAGCATTTT; cdr3_aa: CAWSVRFRDQPQHF
d_call: .; j_call: TRBJ1-1; clone_size: .; v_call: TRBV11-3; cdr3_nt: TGTGCCAGCAGCTTACAGGGACATGCTTTCTTT; cdr3_aa: CASSLQGHAFF
d_call: .; j_call: TRBJ1-5; clone_size: .; v_call: TRBV4-2; cdr3_nt: TGTGCCAGCAGCCAAGGGGCGGCGGGGACGATATATCAGCCCCAGCATTTT; cdr3_aa: CASSQGAAGTIYQPQHF
d_call: .; j_call: TRBJ1-1; clone_size: .; v_call: TRBV12-5; cdr3_nt: TGTGCTAGTGGTTTGGAAGGAGGTACTGAAGCTTTCTTT; cdr3_aa: CASGLEGGTEAFF
d_call: .; j_call: TRBJ2-2; clone_size: .; v_call: TRBV21-1; cdr3_nt: TGTGCCAGCAGCTCCCGTTTAATAGGACTAGCGGGGACCCCCTCATGTTCCGGGGAGCTGTTTTTT; cdr3_aa: CASSSRLIGLAGTPSCSGELFF
d_call: TRBD1; j_call: TRBJ1-2; clone_size: few; v_call: TRBV6-5; cdr3_nt: TGTGCCAGCAGTTACTCGAAAACAGGGGGCTTTGGCTACACCTTC; cdr3_aa: CASSYSKTGGFGYTF
d_call: .; j_call: TRBJ1-1; clone_size: .; v_call: TRBV4-2; cdr3_nt: TGTGCCAGCAGCCAAGTCGGGGGGAACACTGAAGCTTTCTTT; cdr3_aa: CASSQVGGNTEAFF
d_call: .; j_call: TRBJ1-1; clone_size: .; v_call: TRBV5-6; cdr3_nt: TGTGCCAGCAGCCGTAACACTGAAGCTTTCTTT; cdr3_aa: CASSRNTEAFF
d_call: .; j_call: TRBJ1-1; clone_size: .; v_call: TRBV13; cdr3_nt: TGTGCCAGCAGCCCACAGAACACTGAAGCTTTCTTT; cdr3_aa: CASSPQNTEAFF
d_call: TRBD1; j_call: TRBJ2-7; clone_size: once; v_call: TRBV7-2; cdr3_nt: TGTGCCAGCAGCTTAGGGACAGGGCCCTACGAGCAGTACTTC; cdr3_aa: CASSLGTGPYEQYF
d_call: TRBD1; j_call: TRBJ2-2; clone_size: .; v_call: TRBV24-1; cdr3_nt: TGTGCCACCAGTGACACAGGGGATCGTGGCTCCGGGGAGCTGTTTTTT; cdr3_aa: CATSDTGDRGSGELFF
d_call: TRBD1; j_call: TRBJ1-1; clone_size: .; v_call: TRBV19; cdr3_nt: TGTGCCAGAGGGGACAGGGGGTTGAACACTGAAGCTTTCTTT; cdr3_aa: CARGDRGLNTEAFF
d_call: TRBD1; j_call: TRBJ1-1; clone_size: .; v_call: TRBV30; cdr3_nt: TGTGCCTGGAGCCGTTACCCCCAGGGGGCATCTGAAGCTTTCTTT; cdr3_aa: CAWSRYPQGASEAFF
d_call: .; j_call: TRBJ1-2; clone_size: .; v_call: TRBV7-2; cdr3_nt: TGTGCCAGCAGCCCGTCCGCGGGGGGGTACGGCTACACCTTC; cdr3_aa: CASSPSAGGYGYTF
d_call: .; j_call: TRBJ2-3; clone_size: few; v_call: TRBV14; cdr3_nt: TGTGCCAGCAGCCAACATCAGGGTTTGACAGATACGCAGTATTTT; cdr3_aa: CASSQHQGLTDTQYF
d_call: .; j_call: TRBJ2-5; clone_size: .; v_call: TRBV10-1; cdr3_nt: TGCGCCAGCAGTGAGGCAGGGGTCGGAGAGACCCAGTACTTC; cdr3_aa: CASSEAGVGETQYF
d_call: .; j_call: TRBJ2-2; clone_size: .; v_call: TRBV10-3; cdr3_nt: TGTGCCATCATGGGGACTAACACCGGGGAGCTGTTTTTT; cdr3_aa: CAIMGTNTGELFF
d_call: .; j_call: TRBJ2-7; clone_size: .; v_call: TRBV27; cdr3_nt: TGTGCCAGCAGCTCCGTCGGACAGTCGTACTTC; cdr3_aa: CASSSVGQSYF
d_call: TRBD1; j_call: TRBJ1-2; clone_size: .; v_call: TRBV24-1; cdr3_nt: TGTGCCACCAGTGACCCTAATCGGGACAGCATGGATGGCTACACCTTC; cdr3_aa: CATSDPNRDSMDGYTF
d_call: .; j_call: TRBJ1-6; clone_size: .; v_call: TRBV9; cdr3_nt: TGTGCCAGCAGCCACCTTCAGGCAGTAGAGAATTCACCCCTCCACTTT; cdr3_aa: CASSHLQAVENSPLHF
d_call: .; j_call: TRBJ2-2; clone_size: .; v_call: TRBV11-2; cdr3_nt: TGTGCCAGCCAATACAGGGTTGGCACCGGGGAGCTGTTTTTT; cdr3_aa: CASQYRVGTGELFF
d_call: TRBD2; j_call: TRBJ2-3; clone_size: .; v_call: TRBV2; cdr3_nt: TGTGCCACCAGGCGGGGAGCGGGGGGCTCCACAGATACGCAGTATTTT; cdr3_aa: CATRRGAGGSTDTQYF
d_call: TRBD1; j_call: TRBJ2-7; clone_size: .; v_call: TRBV11-2; cdr3_nt: TGTGCCAGCAGCCACACAGGGGTGGTCCGTCGTGAGCAGTACTTC; cdr3_aa: CASSHTGVVRREQYF
d_call: .; j_call: TRBJ1-3; clone_size: few; v_call: TRBV3-1/TRBV3-2; cdr3_nt: TGTGCCAGCAGCCAAGATTTGGGTCCGGGAGGAAACACCATATATTTT; cdr3_aa: CASSQDLGPGGNTIYF
d_call: .; j_call: TRBJ2-1; clone_size: .; v_call: TRBV9; cdr3_nt: TGTGCCAGCAGCTCCCCTTTTGCGAGTAATGAGCAGTTCTTC; cdr3_aa: CASSSPFASNEQFF
d_call: TRBD1; j_call: TRBJ2-7; clone_size: .; v_call: TRBV7-9; cdr3_nt: TGTGCCAGCAGCCCCAGGGGGAGCTCCTACGAGCAGTACTTC; cdr3_aa: CASSPRGSSYEQYF
d_call: .; j_call: TRBJ1-3; clone_size: .; v_call: TRBV11-2; cdr3_nt: TGTGCCAGCAGCTTCTGGGCAGGCAACTCTGGAAACACCATATATTTT; cdr3_aa: CASSFWAGNSGNTIYF
d_call: TRBD2; j_call: TRBJ2-1; clone_size: once; v_call: TRBV27; cdr3_nt: TGTGCCAGCAGTACATCTTTAGCGGGTGGTTACAATGAGCAGTTCTTC; cdr3_aa: CASSTSLAGGYNEQFF
d_call: TRBD1; j_call: TRBJ1-6; clone_size: .; v_call: TRBV5-1; cdr3_nt: TGCGCCAGCAGCTTGGCTTTTGACAGGGTGGATAATTCACCCCTCCACTTT; cdr3_aa: CASSLAFDRVDNSPLHF
d_call: .; j_call: TRBJ1-4; clone_size: .; v_call: TRBV30; cdr3_nt: TGTGCCTGGGGGGGCACACCAACTAATGAAAAACTGTTTTTT; cdr3_aa: CAWGGTPTNEKLFF
d_call: TRBD2; j_call: TRBJ2-3; clone_size: .; v_call: TRBV5-1; cdr3_nt: TGCGCCAGCAGCCGATTACTAGCGGCAGATACGCAGTATTTT; cdr3_aa: CASSRLLAADTQYF
d_call: TRBD1; j_call: TRBJ1-3; clone_size: .; v_call: TRBV5-1; cdr3_nt: TGCGCCAGCAGCTTAACCCTTACAGGGGGCACTGGAAACACCATATATTTT; cdr3_aa: CASSLTLTGGTGNTIYF
d_call: TRBD2; j_call: TRBJ2-1; clone_size: .; v_call: TRBV7-9; cdr3_nt: TGTGCCAGCAGCTTAAGCGGGAGGAGCAATGAGCAGTTCTTC; cdr3_aa: CASSLSGRSNEQFF
d_call: TRBD2; j_call: TRBJ2-1; clone_size: .; v_call: TRBV9; cdr3_nt: TGTGCCAGCAGCCCTACCCGGGGGGATGCGCAGTTCTTC; cdr3_aa: CASSPTRGDAQFF
d_call: TRBD1; j_call: TRBJ1-3; clone_size: .; v_call: TRBV6-6; cdr3_nt: TGTGCCAGCACCCCCGCGACAGGGAGAAACACCATATATTTT; cdr3_aa: CASTPATGRNTIYF
d_call: TRBD1; j_call: TRBJ1-4; clone_size: .; v_call: TRBV14; cdr3_nt: TGTGCCAGCAGCCAAGATTTTGGACAGGGAAACGAAAAACTGTTTTTT; cdr3_aa: CASSQDFGQGNEKLFF
d_call: .; j_call: TRBJ1-3; clone_size: many; v_call: TRBV19; cdr3_nt: TGTGCCAGTAGTAAGACAGGAACCGGCTCTGGAAACACCATATATTTT; cdr3_aa: CASSKTGTGSGNTIYF
d_call: TRBD1; j_call: TRBJ1-1; clone_size: .; v_call: TRBV5-1; cdr3_nt: TGCGCCAGCAGCAAAGGACAGGGGGCAGTGAACACTGAAGCTTTCTTT; cdr3_aa: CASSKGQGAVNTEAFF
d_call: .; j_call: TRBJ1-2; clone_size: .; v_call: TRBV6-5; cdr3_nt: TGTGCCAGCAGTTACTCGGGTCTGGGGGCGGGTGGCTACACCTTC; cdr3_aa: CASSYSGLGAGGYTF
d_call: .; j_call: TRBJ2-5; clone_size: .; v_call: TRBV6-5; cdr3_nt: TGTGCCAGCAGTTACTCCGGGGGAGAGACCCAGTACTTC; cdr3_aa: CASSYSGGETQYF
d_call: .; j_call: TRBJ2-7; clone_size: .; v_call: TRBV30; cdr3_nt: TGTGCCTGGAGGCCCCCCGAGATAAACCACAGGGACGAGCAGTACTTC; cdr3_aa: CAWRPPEINHRDEQYF